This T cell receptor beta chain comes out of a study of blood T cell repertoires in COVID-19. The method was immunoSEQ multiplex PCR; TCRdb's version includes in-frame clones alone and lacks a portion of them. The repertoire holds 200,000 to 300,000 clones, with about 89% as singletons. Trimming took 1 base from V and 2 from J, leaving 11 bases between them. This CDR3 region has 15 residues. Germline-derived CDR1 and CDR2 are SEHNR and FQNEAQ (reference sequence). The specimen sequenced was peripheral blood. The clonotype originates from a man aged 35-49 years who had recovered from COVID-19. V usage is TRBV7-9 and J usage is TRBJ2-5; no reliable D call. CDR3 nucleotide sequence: TGTGCCAGCAGCTTAGATTTGCGGCTGCAAGAGACCCAGTACTTC. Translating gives CASSLDLRLQETQYF.